The entry below gives a single T cell receptor beta chain sequence along with its context. Its specificity is unknown. A quantitative 5'-RACE method, one with molecular barcodes, was used to make TCR beta libraries. TCRdb ran MiXCR on the 5' RACE reads and lists one entry per CDR3 protein. The sample has fewer than 250,000 distinct CDR3 sequences; about 11% are singletons. The sample is drawn from a study of CD8 T cells in ankylosing spondylitis. The V gene lost 1 base and the J gene lost 4 bases, with 20 bases spanning the gap. Germline CDR1 is LGHDT and CDR2 is YNNKEL (reference sequence). This CDR3 spans 18 amino acids. General observations from the study: Earlier literature documents some of the motif variants in reactive arthritis synovial fluid and blood. Reportedly, disease-linked clones are significantly enriched in ankylosing spondylitis patients' matched synovial fluid. Within ankylosing spondylitis blood, a TCR beta motif made up of seven to nine highly homologous variants appeared to be characteristic.

The chain recombines TRBV3-1 with TRBJ2-1; perhaps TRBD1 as D (6 bases). This receptor was taken from a male donor with ankylosing spondylitis or in good health (not recorded which). Material for sequencing was blood, either unsorted or a sorted T cell fraction (not recorded which). CDR3 sequence reads: CASSQAPRGRGVYNEQFF. Written as DNA, the CDR3 is TGTGCCAGCAGCCAAGCCCCTAGGGGCAGGGGAGTATACAATGAGCAGTTCTTC.